A selection of T cell receptor beta chains follows, all from one sample in a study of blood T cell repertoires in COVID-19. TCRdb's copy holds only in-frame clones and misses some; the assay was immunoSEQ multiplex PCR. The repertoire has roughly 250,000 clones, approximately 83% of them found once; the top ten carry over 8%. Material: peripheral blood. The origin of the receptors is a woman of 80 years or more with acute or convalescent COVID-19. Each CDR3 is given with its conserved first and last residue. Each record gives: D gene, V gene, J gene, clone size, CDR3 protein, CDR3 DNA. D genes are given only for firm matches. Size is stated for part of the rows, as once, few or many counts, or as a class when the clone is expanded.

TRBD1,TRBV7-2,TRBJ2-3,NA,CASSVDRGLTDTQYF,TGTGCCAGCAGCGTAGACAGGGGGCTAACAGATACGCAGTATTTT
TRBD1,TRBV5-5,TRBJ1-4,NA,CASSRGQGTNEKLFF,TGTGCCAGCAGCAGGGGACAGGGGACTAATGAAAAACTGTTTTTT
NA,TRBV21-1,TRBJ2-7,NA,CASGSTGIASYEQYF,TGTGCCAGCGGGTCGACAGGGATTGCCTCCTACGAGCAGTACTTC
NA,TRBV28,TRBJ1-3,NA,CASSLGVTGTGNTIYF,TGTGCCAGCAGTTTAGGGGTTACGGGGACTGGAAACACCATATATTTT
TRBD1,TRBV6-5,TRBJ2-7,NA,CATLRTGKNYEQYF,TGTGCCACCCTTAGGACAGGGAAAAACTACGAGCAGTACTTC
NA,TRBV3-1/TRBV3-2,TRBJ1-2,NA,CASSQVAEYGYTF,TGTGCCAGCAGCCAAGTGGCCGAATATGGCTACACCTTC
TRBD1,TRBV7-9,TRBJ1-1,NA,CASSLAGQGGNTEAFF,TGTGCCAGCAGCTTAGCGGGGCAGGGGGGGAACACTGAAGCTTTCTTT
TRBD1,TRBV16,TRBJ1-5,many,CASSQTGGNQPQHF,TGTGCCAGCAGCCAAACAGGGGGCAATCAGCCCCAGCATTTT
TRBD1,TRBV18,TRBJ2-5,NA,CASSFTDRGLGTQYF,TGTGCCAGCTCATTTACGGACAGGGGCTTGGGGACCCAGTACTTC
TRBD1,TRBV7-9,TRBJ1-2,NA,CASNPFDRVDYGYTF,TGTGCCAGCAACCCCTTCGACAGGGTTGACTATGGCTACACCTTC
NA,TRBV5-6,TRBJ2-7,NA,CASSLGGVLKQYF,TGTGCCAGCAGCTTGGGGGGGGTCCTAAAGCAGTACTTC
NA,TRBV20-1,TRBJ2-1,NA,CSVDYEQFF,TGCAGTGTGGACTATGAGCAGTTCTTC